The rows below give T cell receptor beta chains drawn from one sample of a study of regulatory T cells in long-lasting Graves disease. TCRdb reprocessed the multiplex PCR reads via MiXCR and lists one record per CDR3 protein. The table has fewer than 650,000 distinct CDR3 sequences, about 16% seen once. These data were likewise used in another study, on T cells in Graves' hyperthyroidism and ophthalmopathy.

The input for sequencing was peripheral blood mononuclear cells (PBMCs), taken at new diagnosis, from a patient treated with antithyroid drugs. The receptors originated from a man aged 18 to 29 with Graves disease. The CDR3 runs from the conserved cysteine through the conserved F or W. The D gene is left open where the match is weak. Expanded clones are given a class, and other clones once, few, many or no size at all.

>TRBV7-2|TRBJ2-1|many|TRBD2
TGTGCCAGCAGCCTCTATAGCGGGAACAATGAGCAGTTCTTC
CASSLYSGNNEQFF
>TRBV3-1|TRBJ2-5|-|TRBD2
TGTGCCAGCAGCCAAGAATGGGGTCTAGCGGGACAAGAGACCCAGTACTTC
CASSQEWGLAGQETQYF
>TRBV29-1|TRBJ2-3|many|TRBD2
TGCAGCGTTGAGGGCGGGAGCGCAGATACGCAGTATTTT
CSVEGGSADTQYF
>TRBV11-2|TRBJ1-2|few|-
TGTGCCAGCAGCTTAACAGCACAGGAACTTAACTATGGCTACACCTTC
CASSLTAQELNYGYTF
>TRBV30|TRBJ2-1|many|-
TGTGCCTGGAGTTGGGTCAGAGGGTACAATGAGCAGTTCTTC
CAWSWVRGYNEQFF
>TRBV12-3/TRBV12-4|TRBJ2-3|many|TRBD2
TGTGCCAGCAGGTTACCGGGACTAGCGAGCACAGATACGCAGTATTTT
CASRLPGLASTDTQYF
>TRBV7-9|TRBJ1-1|few|-
TGTGCCAGCAGCACCAGGGATGTTAATACTGAAGCTTTCTTT
CASSTRDVNTEAFF
>TRBV6-5|TRBJ2-7|many|-
TGTGCCAGCAGTTCGACTTCTATGCGGGGGCTCTACGAGCAGTACTTC
CASSSTSMRGLYEQYF
>TRBV7-9|TRBJ1-2|-|-
TGTGCCAGCAGCACCCATGGGAGGACCCCAACTAACTATGGCTACACCTTC
CASSTHGRTPTNYGYTF
>TRBV27|TRBJ2-1|few|-
TGTGCCAGCAGTTTATCGTCGGGAACCCACTCCTACAATGAGCAGTTCTTC
CASSLSSGTHSYNEQFF
>TRBV18|TRBJ2-6|-|-
TGTGCCAGCTCACCCGCGGGAAGCTCTGGGGCCAACGTCCTGACTTTC
CASSPAGSSGANVLTF
>TRBV6-5|TRBJ2-3|-|-
TGTGCCAGCAGTTACTTTATGGCAGATACGCAGTATTTT
CASSYFMADTQYF
>TRBV5-1|TRBJ2-4|many|-
TGCGCCAGCAGCTTGGACTCGCCAGCCAAAAACATTCAGTACTTC
CASSLDSPAKNIQYF
>TRBV28|TRBJ2-5|few|-
TGTGCCCACGCCGTCATAAACCAAGAGACCCAGTACTTC
CAHAVINQETQYF
>TRBV5-6|TRBJ2-1|few|-
TGTGCCAGCAGCTTGTCCAGGGCCAATGAGCAGTTCTTC
CASSLSRANEQFF
>TRBV12-3/TRBV12-4|TRBJ2-7|many|TRBD2
TGTGCCAGCAGTTTGAACAGTAGACTAGCGGGAAAATACGAGCAGTACTTC
CASSLNSRLAGKYEQYF
>TRBV20-1|TRBJ2-7|many|TRBD2
TGCAGTGCTAGAGACCACCAGCCGGGACTAGCGATAAGCTCCTACGAGCAGTACTTC
CSARDHQPGLAISSYEQYF
>TRBV9|TRBJ2-5|few|-
TGTGCCAGCAGTCTAGACCCAGCAGCGGGAGAGACCCAGTACTTC
CASSLDPAAGETQYF
>TRBV6-4|TRBJ2-1|few|TRBD2
TGTGCCAGCAGTGACTCGCAGACTAGCGCCTACAATGAGCAGTTCTTC
CASSDSQTSAYNEQFF
>TRBV18|TRBJ2-2|few|-
TGTGCCAGCTCACCCACCGGGACGGACTACGCGAACACCGGGGAGCTGTTTTTT
CASSPTGTDYANTGELFF
>TRBV12-3/TRBV12-4|TRBJ2-3|many|-
TGTGCCAGCAGTTCCCAGAGGGCAGATACGCAGTATTTT
CASSSQRADTQYF
>TRBV20-1|TRBJ2-7|many|-
TGCAGTGCTAGAACCAGGGAGACCTACGAGCAGTACTTC
CSARTRETYEQYF
>TRBV3-1|TRBJ1-1|-|-
TGTGCCAGCAGCCAAGGAGGGACATCGAACACTGAAGCTTTCTTT
CASSQGGTSNTEAFF
>TRBV16|TRBJ1-6|once|TRBD1
TGTGCCAGCAGCGTTAACAGGGGAGGATCACCCCTCCACTTT
CASSVNRGGSPLHF
>TRBV20-1|TRBJ1-5|many|-
TGCAGTGCTAGTAAACAGACTTTAAATCAGCCCCAGCATTTT
CSASKQTLNQPQHF
>TRBV7-6|TRBJ2-1|few|TRBD2
TGTGCCAGCAGCATCGGGACTAGCGGGAGCCCACTATACAATGAGCAGTTCTTC
CASSIGTSGSPLYNEQFF
>TRBV9|TRBJ2-5|-|-
TGTGCCAGCAGCGGGGGTGGGGTACAAGAGACCCAGTACTTC
CASSGGGVQETQYF
>TRBV20-1|TRBJ1-1|many|-
TGCAGTGCTCCTCGGGACGGGCACATGAACACTGAAGCTTTCTTT
CSAPRDGHMNTEAFF
>TRBV2|TRBJ2-7|many|TRBD2
TGTGCCAGCAACAGCCGGAGCGGGAGGTCCCCCTACGAGCAGTACTTC
CASNSRSGRSPYEQYF
>TRBV6-2/TRBV6-3|TRBJ2-1|few|TRBD2
TGTGCCAGCAGTTATATGGCCGGGACTAGCGGGAGCAATGGTGAGCAGTTCTTC
CASSYMAGTSGSNGEQFF
>TRBV28|TRBJ1-5|-|-
TGTGCCAGCACCCCTGGGGGGGGGGGGCTCCTCAGGGCCCAGCATTTT
CASTPGGGGLLRAQHF
>TRBV4-1|TRBJ2-7|-|TRBD2
TGCGCCAGCAGCCCTTCACTAGCGGGAGGCTCCTACGAGCAGTACTTC
CASSPSLAGGSYEQYF
>TRBV5-1|TRBJ2-7|-|TRBD2
TGTGCCAGCAGCTTGGGTCGCGGGAGGGCCTCCCAGTACTTC
CASSLGRGRASQYF
>TRBV20-1|TRBJ1-5|few|-
TGCAGTGCTAGGCGCAGGGGTGATAGCAATCAGCCCCAGCATTTT
CSARRRGDSNQPQHF
>TRBV3-1|TRBJ2-7|-|TRBD2
TGTGCCAGCAGCCAAGATGGAGGACTAGCGGGAAGAGGGGAGCAGTACTTC
CASSQDGGLAGRGEQYF
>TRBV7-9|TRBJ2-7|many|-
TGTGCCAGCAAGGCGGCGGGACCCCTCGCGGACGAGCAGTACTTC
CASKAAGPLADEQYF
>TRBV6-1|TRBJ1-1|-|-
TGTGCCAGCGTTTCTACTTTGAACACTGAAGCTTTCTTT
CASVSTLNTEAFF
>TRBV30|TRBJ1-5|few|TRBD1
TGTGCCTGGAGTCGGACAGGGGCGGGTCAGCCCCAGCATTTT
CAWSRTGAGQPQHF
>TRBV4-1|TRBJ2-5|-|-
TGCGCCAGCAGCCAAGATGGGACGGCCCGGGGGACCCAGTACTTC
CASSQDGTARGTQYF
>TRBV5-1|TRBJ2-7|-|-
TGCGCCGGCCCCGGGGAGGTCCCCTACGAGCAGTACTTC
CAGPGEVPYEQYF
>TRBV28|TRBJ2-7|few|-
TGTGCCAGCAGCCCGAAGAACGGGAACTGGGAGCAGTACTTC
CASSPKNGNWEQYF
>TRBV15|TRBJ2-7|once|TRBD1
TGTGCCACCACCGCCGACAGGGGACCATATCCTACCTACGAGCAGTACTTC
CATTADRGPYPTYEQYF
>TRBV5-6|TRBJ1-5|-|-
TGTGCCAGCAGCTTGAGGGGGAGGGGGGTTAGCCAGCCCCAGCATTTT
CASSLRGRGVSQPQHF
>TRBV18|TRBJ2-7|few|TRBD1
TGTGCCAGCTCGCTTAACAGGGGAACCTACGAGCAGTACTTC
CASSLNRGTYEQYF
>TRBV5-8|TRBJ2-7|-|TRBD1
TGTGCCAGCAGCTTGGGAGGTGCACGGACAGGAAACTACGAGCAGTACTTC
CASSLGGARTGNYEQYF
>TRBV12-3/TRBV12-4|TRBJ1-3|many|TRBD1
TGTGCCAGCTCTCTCGGGACAGCCTCCTCTGGAAACACCATATATTTT
CASSLGTASSGNTIYF
>TRBV6-2/TRBV6-3|TRBJ2-7|-|-
TGTGCCAGCAGTTACTCGGGGCAGAGTGTAACCTACGAGCAGTACTTC
CASSYSGQSVTYEQYF
>TRBV20-1|TRBJ1-5|few|-
TGCAGTGCTGAGGACTTGCTCGCTGGGCGTGGGCCCCAGCATTTT
CSAEDLLAGRGPQHF
>TRBV20-1|TRBJ1-1|many|-
TGCAGTGCTAGGGACAGACTAACGCAAACTGAAGCTTTCTTT
CSARDRLTQTEAFF
>TRBV11-2|TRBJ2-7|many|-
TGTGCCAGCAGCTACCCCTTATTCAGCGAAAGCTCCTACGAGCAGTACTTC
CASSYPLFSESSYEQYF
>TRBV4-1|TRBJ1-4|-|-
TGCGCCAGCAGCCAAGTCAGGAGCGTTAATGAAAAACTGTTTTTT
CASSQVRSVNEKLFF
>TRBV7-2|TRBJ2-1|-|-
TGTGCCAGCAGCATAAGCGGGGGGACAGGGCACAATGAGCAGTTCTTC
CASSISGGTGHNEQFF
>TRBV29-1|TRBJ2-7|-|TRBD1
TGCAGCGGAGGACAGGGAAACTCCTACGAGCAGTACTTC
CSGGQGNSYEQYF